Listed below are T cell receptor beta chains from one sample, sequenced in a study of early T cells in non-severe SARS-CoV-2 infection. TCRdb reanalysed the 5' RACE reads using MiXCR and keeps one entry per CDR3 protein. The data show 80,000 to 95,000 distinct CDR3 sequences, with 15% to 20% seen just once and approximately 5.1% held by the top ten. This specimen was whole blood, taken at baseline. The origin of the receptors is an adult who was a healthcare worker with PCR-confirmed SARS-CoV-2 infection or an uninfected control (not recorded which). Each CDR3 is given with its conserved first and last residue. D genes are given only for firm matches. The size entry is marked missing in some rows and otherwise reads once, few, many or a size class.

clone size	V gene	D gene	J gene	CDR3 protein	CDR3 DNA
few	TRBV19	.	TRBJ1-1	CASSTKIKAFF	TGTGCCAGTAGTACAAAAATAAAAGCTTTCTTT
.	TRBV18	.	TRBJ2-7	CASSPTGQSYEQYF	TGTGCCAGCTCACCCACCGGACAGAGCTACGAGCAGTACTTC
few	TRBV4-2	.	TRBJ2-7	CASSQEEGHIYEQYF	TGTGCCAGCAGCCAAGAGGAAGGGCACATCTACGAGCAGTACTTC
.	TRBV5-1	.	TRBJ2-5	CASSWGHNQETQYF	TGCGCCAGCAGCTGGGGACACAACCAAGAGACCCAGTACTTC
.	TRBV11-3	TRBD2	TRBJ2-7	CASSPPSGSCRYF	TGTGCCAGCAGCCCACCTAGCGGGAGTTGCCGGTACTTC
few	TRBV7-9	.	TRBJ1-3	CASSLSGDTIYF	TGTGCCAGCAGCTTATCCGGCGACACCATATATTTT
.	TRBV7-8	TRBD2	TRBJ2-7	CASSALGGSYEQYF	TGTGCCAGCAGTGCACTCGGCGGGAGCTACGAGCAGTACTTC
few	TRBV5-4	TRBD2	TRBJ2-3	CASSLGLALSTDTQYF	TGTGCCAGCAGCCTGGGACTAGCGCTTAGCACAGATACGCAGTATTTT
.	TRBV4-3	.	TRBJ2-7	CASSQFRDNFYEQYF	TGCGCCAGCAGCCAATTCCGGGACAATTTTTACGAGCAGTACTTC
.	TRBV5-1	TRBD1	TRBJ1-2	CASSEGQGSGYTF	TGCGCCAGCAGCGAAGGACAGGGCTCTGGCTACACCTTC
.	TRBV7-2	TRBD2	TRBJ2-2	CASSPSGSDTGELFF	TGTGCCAGCAGCCCCAGCGGGAGCGACACCGGGGAGCTGTTTTTT
.	TRBV28	TRBD1	TRBJ1-6	CASVPDRAPSLLHF	TGTGCCAGCGTCCCGGACAGGGCCCCGTCACTCCTCCACTTT
many	TRBV27	.	TRBJ2-2	CASSPSMSAGELFF	TGTGCCAGCAGTCCCTCAATGTCGGCCGGGGAGCTGTTTTTT
few	TRBV5-1	.	TRBJ1-4	CASSLRQGTTNEKLFF	TGCGCCAGCAGCTTGCGGCAGGGCACAACTAATGAAAAACTGTTTTTT
.	TRBV7-2	TRBD1	TRBJ1-1	CASSPVFRDSLGNTEAFF	TGTGCCAGCAGCCCGGTATTCCGGGACAGCTTAGGGAACACTGAAGCTTTCTTT
many	TRBV30	.	TRBJ1-1	CAETIPGLNTEAFF	TGTGCCGAAACGATCCCGGGGCTTAACACTGAAGCTTTCTTT
many	TRBV20-1	.	TRBJ2-1	CSARPDNEQFF	TGCAGTGCTAGACCTGACAATGAGCAGTTCTTC
.	TRBV12-3/TRBV12-4	.	TRBJ1-1	CASSLQGWEMNTEAFF	TGTGCCAGCAGTTTACAGGGGTGGGAGATGAACACTGAAGCTTTCTTT
many	TRBV20-1	TRBD2	TRBJ2-3	CSARVGGTSGTDTQYF	TGCAGTGCTAGAGTTGGTGGGACTAGCGGCACAGATACGCAGTATTTT
.	TRBV3-1	TRBD2	TRBJ2-1	CASSQGPGTSGDEQFF	TGTGCCAGCAGCCAAGGCCCCGGGACTAGCGGAGATGAGCAGTTCTTC
few	TRBV12-3/TRBV12-4	.	TRBJ1-4	CASSRAGDNEKLFF	TGTGCCAGCAGTCGAGCGGGGGATAATGAAAAACTGTTTTTT
few	TRBV11-2	.	TRBJ2-7	CAGAPGRRKQYF	TGTGCCGGAGCCCCAGGCCGTCGTAAGCAGTACTTC